This TCR beta chain came from a study of human T cells and chemical hapten exposure. On the study more broadly: Enrolled patients were predominantly female and had alopecia areata, totalis or universalis.

Time point noted: pre-sensitization, week 0. The treatment denotes: therapeutic diphenylcyclopropenone sensitization with weekly scalp DPC. TCRdb re-analysed the RACE reads in MiXCR, keeping a single row per CDR3 protein. The data hold approximately 400,000 distinct CDR3 sequences, with more than 4.5% observed a single time. This clonotype was recorded a few times. The specimen comprised whole blood, sampled in connection with sensitization to the hapten diphenylcyclopropenone (DPC). The receptor was isolated from a woman aged 45-59 years with alopecia areata. Some clones in this sample may be carry-over from other donors' samples.

CDR3: CASSLEGLKSPLHF. CDR3 DNA: TGTGCCAGCAGTTTAGAGGGACTAAAATCACCCCTCCACTTT. The chain combines TRBV12-3 or TRBV12-4 with TRBJ1-6; weak D call: TRBD1 (5 bases). The CDR3 covers 14 residues. The germline V and J ends were trimmed by 1 base and 10 bases, with 11 bases remaining between them.